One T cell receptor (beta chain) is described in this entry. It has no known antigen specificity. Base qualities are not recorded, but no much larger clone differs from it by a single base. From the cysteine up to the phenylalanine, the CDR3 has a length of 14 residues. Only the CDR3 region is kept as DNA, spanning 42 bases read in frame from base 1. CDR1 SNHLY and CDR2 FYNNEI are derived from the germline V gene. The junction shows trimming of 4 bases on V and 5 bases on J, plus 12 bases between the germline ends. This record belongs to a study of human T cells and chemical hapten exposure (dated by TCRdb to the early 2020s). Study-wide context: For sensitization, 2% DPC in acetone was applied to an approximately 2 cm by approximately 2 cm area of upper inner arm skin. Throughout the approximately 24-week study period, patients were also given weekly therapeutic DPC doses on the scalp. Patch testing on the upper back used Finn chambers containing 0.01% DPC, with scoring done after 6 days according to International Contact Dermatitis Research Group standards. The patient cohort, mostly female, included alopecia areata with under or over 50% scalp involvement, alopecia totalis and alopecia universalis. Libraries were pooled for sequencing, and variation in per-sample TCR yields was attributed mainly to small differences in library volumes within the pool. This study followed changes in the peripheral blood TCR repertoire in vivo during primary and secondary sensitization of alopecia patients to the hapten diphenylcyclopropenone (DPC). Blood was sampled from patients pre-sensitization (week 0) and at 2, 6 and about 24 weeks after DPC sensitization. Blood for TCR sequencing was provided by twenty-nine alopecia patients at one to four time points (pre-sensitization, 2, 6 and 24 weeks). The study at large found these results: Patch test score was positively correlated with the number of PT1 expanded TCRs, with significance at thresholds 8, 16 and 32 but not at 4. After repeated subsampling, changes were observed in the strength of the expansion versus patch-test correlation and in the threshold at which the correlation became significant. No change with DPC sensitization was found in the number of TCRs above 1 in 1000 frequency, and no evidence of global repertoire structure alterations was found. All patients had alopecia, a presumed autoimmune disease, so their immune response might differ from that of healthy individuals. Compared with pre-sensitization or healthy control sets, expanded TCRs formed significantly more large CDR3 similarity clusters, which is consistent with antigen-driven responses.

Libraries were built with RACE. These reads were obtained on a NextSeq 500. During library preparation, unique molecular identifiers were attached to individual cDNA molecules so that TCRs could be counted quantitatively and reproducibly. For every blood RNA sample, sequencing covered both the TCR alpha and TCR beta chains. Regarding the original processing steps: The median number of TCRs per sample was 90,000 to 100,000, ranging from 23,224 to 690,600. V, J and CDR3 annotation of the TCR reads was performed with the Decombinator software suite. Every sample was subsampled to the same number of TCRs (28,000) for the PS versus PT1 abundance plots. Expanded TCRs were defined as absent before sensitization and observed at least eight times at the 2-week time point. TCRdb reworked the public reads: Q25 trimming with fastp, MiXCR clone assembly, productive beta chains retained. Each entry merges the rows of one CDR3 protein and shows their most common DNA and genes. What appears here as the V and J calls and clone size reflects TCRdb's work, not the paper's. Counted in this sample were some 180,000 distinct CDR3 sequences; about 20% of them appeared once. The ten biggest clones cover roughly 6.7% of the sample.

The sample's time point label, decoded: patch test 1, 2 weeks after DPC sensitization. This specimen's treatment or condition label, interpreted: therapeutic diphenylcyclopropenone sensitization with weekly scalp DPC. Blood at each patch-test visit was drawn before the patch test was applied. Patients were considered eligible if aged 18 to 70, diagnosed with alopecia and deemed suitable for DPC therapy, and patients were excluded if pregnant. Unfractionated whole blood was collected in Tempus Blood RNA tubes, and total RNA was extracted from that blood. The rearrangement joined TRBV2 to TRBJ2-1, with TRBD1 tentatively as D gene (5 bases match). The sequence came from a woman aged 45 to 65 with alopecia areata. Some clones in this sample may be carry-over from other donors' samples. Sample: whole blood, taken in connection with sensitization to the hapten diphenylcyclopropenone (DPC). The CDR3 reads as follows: CASSGLRGNNEQFF. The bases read TGTGCCAGCAGTGGGCTAAGGGGTAACAATGAGCAGTTCTTC.